The sequence of this T cell receptor beta chain was determined in a study of monozygotic twins with inflammatory bowel disease. Findings and caveats of the study: IBD-affected twins scored below their healthy co-twins in TCRbeta diversity (inverse Simpson). Since immunosuppressive treatments differed, patient repertoires may have gained added variability.

A 6-nucleotide sample barcode was carried by the UMIs, which template switching added. TCRdb re-called the 5' RACE reads and catalogs CDR3 proteins one per entry, DNA excluded. The ten top clones account for 5% to 6%, within a sample of approximately 45,000 distinct CDR3 sequences. As for this clonotype: The antigen is unknown.

The CDR3 has 15 residues. The germline gives CDR1 MDHEN, CDR2 SYDVKM. Whole blood, unsorted for T cells, was the source of total RNA. This rearrangement joins TRBV28 to TRBJ2-1; the D gene TCRdb calls, TRBD1, cannot be checked with no DNA. The clonotype was recovered from a human donor with ulcerative colitis or Crohn's disease, or a healthy co-twin of an affected twin (not recorded which). The source material was blood. The CDR3 reads CASTPLGAFGNEQFF. The variable domain in full, with the rest retrieved from reference TRBV28 and TRBJ2-1, is DVKVTQSSRYLVKRTGEKVFLECVQDMDHENMFWYRQDPGLGLRLIYFSYDVKMKEKGDIPEGYSVSREKKERFSLILESASTNQTSMYLCASTPLGAFGNEQFFGPGTRLTVL.